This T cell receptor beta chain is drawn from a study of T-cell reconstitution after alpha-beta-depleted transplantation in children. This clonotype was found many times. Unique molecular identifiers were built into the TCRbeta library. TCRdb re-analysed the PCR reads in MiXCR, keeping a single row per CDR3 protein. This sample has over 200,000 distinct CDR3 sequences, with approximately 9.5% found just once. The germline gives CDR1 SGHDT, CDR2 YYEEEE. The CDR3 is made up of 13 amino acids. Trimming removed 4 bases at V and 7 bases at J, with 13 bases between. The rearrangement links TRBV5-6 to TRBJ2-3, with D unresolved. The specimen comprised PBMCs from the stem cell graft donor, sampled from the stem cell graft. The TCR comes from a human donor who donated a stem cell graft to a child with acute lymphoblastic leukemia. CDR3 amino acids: CASSGKEHNTQYF. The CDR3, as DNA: TGTGCCAGCAGCGGAAAGGAGCATAATACGCAGTATTTT.